This paragraph covers one T cell receptor (beta chain) sequence. Antigen specificity is unknown. This sample stems from a study of cytomegalovirus exposure and HLA in healthy donors. Study results and caveats: Near-uniform donor sequencing depth was presumed by presence/absence analyses.

V was pared by 0 bases and J by 0 bases, with 6 bases between. In germline, CDR1 is SGHRS, CDR2 YFSETQ. The CDR3 runs 14 residues. The PCR was carried out with 60 Vbeta primers and 13 Jbeta primers. Sequencing was performed with immunoSEQ multiplex PCR; in TCRdb, only in-frame clones are kept and a portion is missing. This table holds about 120,000 clones, under 90% found once. This rearrangement joins TRBV5-1 to TRBJ1-2; D not certain. Sequenced input: PBMCs. This clonotype originated in a female donor in good health and CMV-seropositive. The CDR3 DNA reads as TGCGCCAGCAGCTTGGCGTTTACTAACTATGGCTACACCTTC. It codes for CASSLAFTNYGYTF.